This passage covers 29 T cell receptor beta chains from one sample sequenced in a study of blood T cell repertoires in COVID-19 (dated by TCRdb to about 2020). The method behind the library was the immunoSEQ multiplex PCR assay. Drawn from immuneACCESS, this table holds only the in-frame rearrangements with V and J called that TCRdb kept. Clones are partly lost; checked studies trace under half to an unresolved V gene and leave the rest unexplained. Recorded for this sample are 30,000 or so clones; roughly nine tenths of them occurred a single time. About a quarter of the sample goes to the ten largest clones. What was sequenced was peripheral blood. The receptors were sampled from a human donor with active COVID-19. The donor label of this sample is uncertain.

This chain links TRBV19 with TRBJ2-1; 9 bases are shared with TRBD2. With 2 bases clipped from V and 7 bases from J, the junction kept 9 bases outside the gene matches. The CDR3 is 16 residues long. The germline V gene has CDR1 LNHDA and CDR2 SQIVND (reference sequence). In DNA form, the CDR3 reads TGTGCCAGTAGTATATTCGGGCGGGAGGGCCTGAATGAGCAGTTCTTC. Amino acid sequence: CASSIFGREGLNEQFF.

This rearrangement joins TRBV19 to TRBJ1-1; 10 bases fit TRBD1. There are 14 residues in the CDR3. Losses at the gene ends were 1 base for V and 10 bases for J; bases not matched to a gene: 6. Germline V lookup: CDR1 LNHDA, CDR2 SQIVND (reference sequence). For the CDR3, the DNA is TGTGCCAGTAGTATAGGACAGGGGGCGGCGGGAGCTTTCTTT. It translates to CASSIGQGAAGAFF.

The chain combines TRBV2 with TRBJ1-5, with 8 positions matching TRBD1. The germline V gene has CDR1 SNHLY and CDR2 FYNNEI. The CDR3 length is 16 residues. The junction had 7 bases not matched to a gene; V was cut back by 6 bases and J by 0 bases. CDR3 sequence: CASRSDRAYSNQPQHF. Here the CDR3 DNA reads TGTGCCAGCAGGTCGGACAGGGCTTATAGCAATCAGCCCCAGCATTTT.

This chain joins TRBV6-2 or TRBV6-3 and TRBJ1-1; no clear D gene. From germline, CDR1 is MNHEY and CDR2 SVGEGT. CDR3 size: 18 residues. Trimming pared 6 bases from V and 5 bases from J, leaving 28 bases between. The CDR3 is CASSSFPNVRLERTEAFF. CDR3 DNA: TGTGCCAGCAGCTCCTTCCCCAACGTTAGATTAGAGAGGACTGAAGCTTTCTTT.

The chain joins TRBV12-3 or TRBV12-4 to TRBJ2-1, with 7 bases aligning to TRBD2. V gave up 6 bases and J gave up 10 bases; unmatched junction bases: 6. CDR3 size: 12 residues. In DNA form, the CDR3 reads TGTGCCAGCAGCCTGACCGGGAGGGAGCAGTTCTTC. This encodes CASSLTGREQFF.

The chain carries TRBV9 and TRBJ2-1; D is uncertain. The CDR3 is 12 residues long. Trimming stripped 2 bases from V and 7 bases from J, with 7 bases between. Germline values: CDR1 SGDLS, CDR2 YYNGEE. CDR3 bases: TGTGCCAGCAGCGTGGGCGCGAATGAGCAGTTCTTC. Protein: CASSVGANEQFF.

V gene TRBV6-5 combines with J gene TRBJ2-7; D not certain. Trimming cost V 8 bases and J 0 bases, with 8 bases left between them. CDR1 is MNHEY, CDR2 SVGAGI, per germline. CDR3 length equals 12 residues. CDR3 nucleotide sequence: TGTGCCAGCCACAGTGGCTCCTACGAGCAGTACTTC. It translates to CASHSGSYEQYF.

The chain uses TRBV3-1 (or the pseudogene TRBV3-2) and TRBJ1-1; D remains ambiguous. CDR3 length equals 16 residues. Between the trimmed V and J ends, which lost 1 base and 7 bases, there was a span of 19 bases. The germline gives CDR1 LGHDT, CDR2 YNNKEL (reference sequence). The CDR3 DNA sequence: TGTGCCAGCAGCCAAGGATTATCCGAATCCGGGGATGAAGCTTTCTTT. Translation gives CASSQGLSESGDEAFF.

The J gene is TRBJ2-4, the V gene TRBV27; possible D gene TRBD2, 6 bases. The CDR3 extends over 16 amino acids. Germline values: CDR1 MNHEY, CDR2 SMNVEV (reference sequence). V was pared by 6 bases and J by 8 bases, with 23 bases between. The DNA of the CDR3 is TGTGCCAGCAGACCCCTCCGGGACCCCGGAGGGGACATTCAGTACTTC. The encoded protein is CASRPLRDPGGDIQYF.

The rearrangement links TRBV5-1 to TRBJ2-2, with D perhaps TRBD2 (6 bases). Germline CDR1 and CDR2: SGHRS and YFSETQ. The CDR3 length is 16 residues. V was shortened by 3 bases and J by 4 bases, with 16 bases between the two germline ends. In nucleotides, the CDR3 is TGCGCCAGCAGCTCGAGAGGGAGGTCGGGCACCGGGGAGCTGTTTTTT. It encodes CASSSRGRSGTGELFF.

Only one count was recorded for this clone. This chain joins TRBV19 and TRBJ2-3; D is unresolved. The V gene lost 5 bases and the J gene lost 6 bases, with 12 bases spanning the gap. Germline CDR1 and CDR2: LNHDA and SQIVND (reference sequence). The CDR3 length is 13 residues. The CDR3 nucleotides are TGTGCCAGTAGTCCCCGACTTGGGGATACGCAGTATTTT. It yields the protein CASSPRLGDTQYF.

This clone was seen just once. The chain couples TRBV5-5 to TRBJ2-5; D unclear. The CDR3 is made up of 13 amino acids. The V gene's germline CDR1 is SGHKS and CDR2 YYEKEE (reference sequence). Trimming took off 2 bases at V and 1 base at J, with 6 bases between the two ends. The CDR3 spells CASSFYSQETQYF. CDR3 coding DNA: TGTGCCAGCAGCTTTTACAGCCAAGAGACCCAGTACTTC. Full variable domain (rest looked up from reference TRBV5-5 and TRBJ2-5): DAGVTQSPTHLIKTRGQQVTLRCSPISGHKSVSWYQQVLGQGPQFIFQYYEKEERGRGNFPDRFSARQFPNYSSELNVNALLLGDSALYLCASSFYSQETQYFGPGTRLLVL.

The chain carries TRBV19 and TRBJ2-1; possibly TRBD2 for D (5 bases). There are 13 residues in the CDR3. Germline lookup yields CDR1 LNHDA and CDR2 SQIVND (reference sequence). V was pared by 7 bases and J by 7 bases, with 14 bases between. DNA for the CDR3: TGTGCCAGTACGCGGCTAGCCGGTAATGAGCAGTTCTTC. It translates to CASTRLAGNEQFF.

The chain is built from TRBV7-9 and TRBJ2-7, with 9 bases matching TRBD1. There are 16 residues in the CDR3. V trimming: 3 bases; J trimming: 3 bases; junction bases outside the gene matches: 9. Germline V gives CDR1 SEHNR, CDR2 FQNEAQ (reference sequence). The CDR3 bases are TGTGCCAGCAGCTTTAAGGCCGGGACAGGGATCTACGAGCAGTACTTC. Residues: CASSFKAGTGIYEQYF.

This clone has just a few counts. The J gene is TRBJ2-7, the V gene TRBV15, with D perhaps matching TRBD2 (5 bases). The germline V and J ends were trimmed by 0 bases and 0 bases, with 15 bases remaining between them. The CDR3 is 17 residues long. Germline V gene sequence: CDR1 LNHNV, CDR2 YYDKDF (reference sequence). CDR3 region: CATSRDEGAVLSYEQYF. CDR3 nucleotides: TGTGCCACCAGCAGAGATGAAGGAGCGGTACTCTCCTACGAGCAGTACTTC.

The J gene is TRBJ2-2, the V gene TRBV10-3; 9 nucleotides agree with TRBD2. The CDR3 totals 17 residues. Germline values: CDR1 ENHRY, CDR2 SYGVKD. With 0 bases clipped from V and 1 base from J, the junction kept 3 bases outside the gene matches. The CDR3 sequence: CAISESSGGRNTGELFF. CDR3 DNA sequence: TGTGCCATCAGTGAGTCTAGCGGGGGTAGGAACACCGGGGAGCTGTTTTTT.

The rearrangement uses TRBV4-1 and TRBJ2-5; 8 positions agree with TRBD2. Germline loops: CDR1 MGHRA, CDR2 YSYEKL. This CDR3 region has 17 residues. V was clipped by 1 base and J by 2 bases; unmatched bases: 9. The CDR3 spells CASSQGSGGGIQETQYF. The CDR3 DNA reads TGCGCCAGCAGCCAAGGAAGTGGCGGGGGGATACAAGAGACCCAGTACTTC.

DNA of the CDR3: TGTGCCACCGGACCGGGACAGGGACCCTACGAGCAGTACTTC. Encoded protein: CATGPGQGPYEQYF. The chain joins TRBV15 to TRBJ2-7; 9 nucleotides agree with TRBD1. Trimming cost V 8 bases and J 2 bases; bases outside gene matches: 7. This CDR3 has 14 amino acids. From germline, CDR1 is LNHNV and CDR2 YYDKDF (reference sequence).

The chain is built from TRBV4-1 and TRBJ2-1; TRBD2 matches 7 bases. After removal of 0 bases from V and 5 bases from J, the junction contained 4 bases not matched to a gene. Germline-derived CDR1 and CDR2 are MGHRA and YSYEKL. The CDR3 length is 15 residues. The CDR3 loop is CASSQDRGVNNEQFF. CDR3 sequence (DNA): TGCGCCAGCAGCCAAGATCGGGGGGTTAACAATGAGCAGTTCTTC.

The CDR3 region is CASSYIVSGSSYEQYF. The CDR3 DNA sequence: TGTGCCAGCAGTTACATAGTAAGCGGGAGCTCCTACGAGCAGTACTTC. The J gene is TRBJ2-7, the V gene TRBV6-2 or TRBV6-3; 8 bases line up with TRBD2. Germline CDR1 is MNHEY and CDR2 is SVGEGT. The CDR3 extends over 16 amino acids. Trimming cost V 2 bases and J 0 bases; bases outside gene matches: 6.

V is TRBV24-1 and J is TRBJ2-1, with D possibly being TRBD1 (5 bases). The CDR3 length is 14 residues. Germline loops: CDR1 KGHDR, CDR2 SFDVKD. Trimming took off 3 bases at V and 8 bases at J, with 13 bases between the two ends. In DNA form, the CDR3 reads TGTGCCACCAGTGATATTTCCCTAGGGGATGAGCAGTTCTTC. It specifies CATSDISLGDEQFF.

This clone was seen once. The J gene is TRBJ2-5, the V gene TRBV19; the D gene is possibly TRBD2 (6 bases). Looked up from germline, CDR1 is LNHDA and CDR2 is SQIVND (reference sequence). The CDR3 runs 14 residues. The V end lost 3 bases, the J end lost 1 base, and 9 bases lay between the germline ends. CDR3 loop: CASSIGSGQETQYF. The CDR3 nucleotides read TGTGCCAGTAGTATTGGTAGCGGCCAAGAGACCCAGTACTTC.

The genes are TRBV11-3 and TRBJ2-2; no firm D call. CDR1 and CDR2 from the germline V gene are SGHNT and YENEEA. Trimming stripped 5 bases from V and 5 bases from J, with 9 bases between. The CDR3 consists of 13 residues. The CDR3 DNA reads TGTGCCAGCAGCACGCGTCAAACCGGGGAGCTGTTTTTT. This codes for CASSTRQTGELFF.

The chain couples TRBV24-1 to TRBJ1-3; D ambiguous. The CDR3 has 16 residues. In germline, CDR1 is KGHDR, CDR2 SFDVKD. The V and J ends lost 12 bases and 0 bases respectively, with 20 bases between them. CDR3 region: CAAPRSSPNSGNTIYF. CDR3 nucleotide sequence: TGTGCCGCCCCCCGGAGCTCCCCGAACTCTGGAAACACCATATATTTT.

The chain couples TRBV4-3 to TRBJ2-7; no firm D call. The ends were cut back, 1 base at V and 2 bases at J, with 12 bases in the middle. CDR3 length: 15 residues. Per the germline V gene, CDR1 is LGHNA and CDR2 is YSLEER. The CDR3 sequence is CASSQGVRGTYEQYF. The CDR3 nucleotides read TGCGCCAGCAGCCAAGGTGTCCGCGGTACCTACGAGCAGTACTTC.

The chain joins TRBV2 to TRBJ2-2; 14 nucleotides align to TRBD2. CDR1 and CDR2 (germline): SNHLY, FYNNEI. J gave up 1 base and V 10 bases, and 5 bases lay outside the gene matches. The CDR3 extends over 16 amino acids. The CDR3 sequence is CATYGLAGGNTGELFF. The DNA for the CDR3 is TGTGCCACCTATGGACTAGCGGGAGGGAACACCGGGGAGCTGTTTTTT.

This chain links TRBV27 with TRBJ2-2, with D possibly TRBD1 on 7 matching bases. Germline V gene sequence: CDR1 MNHEY, CDR2 SMNVEV (reference sequence). Trimming stripped 6 bases from V and 6 bases from J, with 17 bases between. This CDR3 spans 15 amino acids. The CDR3 is CASSYSGGFPGELFF. In nucleotides, the CDR3 is TGTGCCAGCAGCTACTCAGGGGGGTTCCCCGGGGAGCTGTTTTTT.

The gene calls are TRBV7-4 and TRBJ2-7; D not resolved. V lost 5 bases and J lost 6, with 23 bases in between. CDR3 length equals 16 residues. Per the germline V gene, CDR1 is SGHVT and CDR2 is SQSDAQ. Written as DNA, the CDR3 is TGTGCCAGCAGCCTGCTACCGGGTTCGATCCGGTTCGAGCAGTACTTC. Its translation is CASSLLPGSIRFEQYF.

V and J are TRBV29-1 and TRBJ2-2; D possibly corresponds to TRBD1 (6 bases). This CDR3 spans 14 amino acids. Germline CDR1 is SQVTM and CDR2 is ANQGSEA. The V end lost 4 bases, the J end lost 0 bases, and 9 bases lay between the germline ends. This chain's CDR3 is CSVADSANTGELFF. Written as DNA, the CDR3 is TGCAGCGTTGCGGACAGTGCGAACACCGGGGAGCTGTTTTTT.